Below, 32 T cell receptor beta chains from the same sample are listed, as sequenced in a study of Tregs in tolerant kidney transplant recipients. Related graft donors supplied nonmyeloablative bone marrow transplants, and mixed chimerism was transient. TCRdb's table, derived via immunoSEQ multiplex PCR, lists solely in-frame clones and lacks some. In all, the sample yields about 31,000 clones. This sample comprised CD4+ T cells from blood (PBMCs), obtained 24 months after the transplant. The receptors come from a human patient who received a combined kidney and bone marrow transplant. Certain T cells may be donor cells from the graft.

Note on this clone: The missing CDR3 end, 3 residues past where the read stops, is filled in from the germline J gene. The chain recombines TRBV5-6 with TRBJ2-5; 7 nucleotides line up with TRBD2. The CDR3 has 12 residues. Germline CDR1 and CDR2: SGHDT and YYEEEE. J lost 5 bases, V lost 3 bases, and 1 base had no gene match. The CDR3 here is CASSWGGETQYF. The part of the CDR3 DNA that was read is TGTGCCAGCAGCTGGGGGGGTGAGACC.

CDR3 DNA, as far as it was read: TGTGCCAGCAGCCCCGGACTAGTAGGCACAGATACG. Protein product: CASSPGLVGTDT. The whole CDR3 region reads CASSPGLVGTDTQYF. This chain uses TRBV7-3 with TRBJ2-3; 7 nucleotides align to TRBD2. The read is 3 residues too short to cover the CDR3 end, so that end is filled in from the germline J gene. This CDR3 is 15 amino acids long. The J segment lost 1 base and the V segment lost 5 bases, leaving 6 bases of the junction unmatched. Germline CDR1 reads SGHTA; CDR2 reads FQGTGA.

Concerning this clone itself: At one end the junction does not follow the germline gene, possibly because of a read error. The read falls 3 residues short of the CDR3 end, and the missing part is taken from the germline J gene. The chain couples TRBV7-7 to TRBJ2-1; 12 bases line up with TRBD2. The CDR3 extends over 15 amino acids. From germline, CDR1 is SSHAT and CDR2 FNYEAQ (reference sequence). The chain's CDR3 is CASSLRLAGDNEQFF. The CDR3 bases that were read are TGTGCTAGCAGCTTAAGACTAGCGGGGGACAATGAG. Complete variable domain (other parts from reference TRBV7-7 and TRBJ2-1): GAGVSQSPRYKVTKRGQDVTLRCDPISSHATLYWYQQALGQGPEFLTYFNYEAQPDKSGLPSDRFSAERPEGSISTLTIQRTEQRDSAMYRCASSLRLAGDNEQFFGPGTRLTVL.

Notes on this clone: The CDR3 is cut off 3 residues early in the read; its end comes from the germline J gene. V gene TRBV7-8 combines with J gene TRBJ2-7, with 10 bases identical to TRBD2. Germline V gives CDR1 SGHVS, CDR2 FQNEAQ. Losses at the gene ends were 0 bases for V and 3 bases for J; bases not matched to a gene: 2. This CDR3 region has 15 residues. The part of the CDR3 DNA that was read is TGTGCCAGCAGCTTAGCGTTAGCGGGAGGCTACGAG. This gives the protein CASSLALAGGYE. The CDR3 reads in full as CASSLALAGGYEQYF. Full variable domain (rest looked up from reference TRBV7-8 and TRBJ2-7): GAGVSQSPRYKVAKRGQDVALRCDPISGHVSLFWYQQALGQGPEFLTYFQNEAQLDKSGLPSDRFFAERPEGSVSTLKIQRTQQEDSAVYLCASSLALAGGYEQYFGPGTRLTVT.

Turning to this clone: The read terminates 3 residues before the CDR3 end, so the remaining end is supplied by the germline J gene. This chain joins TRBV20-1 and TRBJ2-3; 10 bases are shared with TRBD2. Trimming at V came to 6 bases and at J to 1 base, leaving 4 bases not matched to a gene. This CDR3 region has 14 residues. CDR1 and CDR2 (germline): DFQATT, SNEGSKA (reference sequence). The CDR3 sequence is CSATSGVGTDTQYF. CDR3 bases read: TGCAGTGCCACTAGCGGGGTGGGCACAGATACG.

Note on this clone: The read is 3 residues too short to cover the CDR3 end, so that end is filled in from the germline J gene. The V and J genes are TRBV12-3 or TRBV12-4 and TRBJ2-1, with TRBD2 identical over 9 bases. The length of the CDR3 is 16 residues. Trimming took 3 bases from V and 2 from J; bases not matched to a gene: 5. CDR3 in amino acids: CASSFEGLAAYNEQFF. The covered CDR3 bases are TGTGCCAGCAGTTTTGAGGGACTAGCAGCCTACAATGAG.

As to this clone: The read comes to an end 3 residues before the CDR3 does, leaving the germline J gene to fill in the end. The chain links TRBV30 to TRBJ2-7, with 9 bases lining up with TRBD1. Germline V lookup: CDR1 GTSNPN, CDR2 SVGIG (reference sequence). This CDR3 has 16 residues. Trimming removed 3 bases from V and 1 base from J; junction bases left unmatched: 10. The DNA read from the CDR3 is TGTGCCTGGAGGAGGGCACCGGGACAGGGTTCCTACGAG. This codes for CAWRRAPGQGSYE. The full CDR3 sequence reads CAWRRAPGQGSYEQYF.

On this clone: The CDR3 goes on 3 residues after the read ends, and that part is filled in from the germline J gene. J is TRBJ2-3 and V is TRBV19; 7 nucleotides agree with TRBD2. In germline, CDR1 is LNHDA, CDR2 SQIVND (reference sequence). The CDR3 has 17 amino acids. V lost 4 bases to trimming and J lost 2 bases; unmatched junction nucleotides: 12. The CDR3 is CASSTGAASGYTDTQYF. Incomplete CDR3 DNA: TGTGCCAGTAGTACCGGAGCCGCTAGCGGATACACAGATACG.

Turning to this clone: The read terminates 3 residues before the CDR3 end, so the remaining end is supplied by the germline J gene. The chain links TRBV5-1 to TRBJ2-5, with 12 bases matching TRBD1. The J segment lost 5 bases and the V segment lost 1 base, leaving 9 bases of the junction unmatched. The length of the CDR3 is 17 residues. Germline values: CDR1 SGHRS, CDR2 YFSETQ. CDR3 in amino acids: CASSLPGTGGNWETQYF. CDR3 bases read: TGCGCCAGCAGCTTGCCTGGGACAGGGGGCAACTGGGAGACC.

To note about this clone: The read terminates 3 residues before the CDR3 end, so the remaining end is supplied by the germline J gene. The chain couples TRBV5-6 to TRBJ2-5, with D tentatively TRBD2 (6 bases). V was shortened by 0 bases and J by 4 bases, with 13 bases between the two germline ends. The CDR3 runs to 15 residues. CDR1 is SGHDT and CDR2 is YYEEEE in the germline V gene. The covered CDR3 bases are TGTGCCAGCAGCTTGGAGTGGGGGGTAGCAGAGACC. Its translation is CASSLEWGVAET. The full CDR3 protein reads CASSLEWGVAETQYF.

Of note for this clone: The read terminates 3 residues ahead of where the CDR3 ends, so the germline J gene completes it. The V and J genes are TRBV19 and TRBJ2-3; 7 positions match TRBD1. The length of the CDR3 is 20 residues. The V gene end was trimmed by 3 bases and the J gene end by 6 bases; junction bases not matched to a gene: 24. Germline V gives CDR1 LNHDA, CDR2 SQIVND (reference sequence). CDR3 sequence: CASSIFRQGVAVGHRDTQYF. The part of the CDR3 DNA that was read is TGTGCCAGTAGTATCTTTCGTCAGGGGGTCGCAGTGGGCCACAGGGATACG.

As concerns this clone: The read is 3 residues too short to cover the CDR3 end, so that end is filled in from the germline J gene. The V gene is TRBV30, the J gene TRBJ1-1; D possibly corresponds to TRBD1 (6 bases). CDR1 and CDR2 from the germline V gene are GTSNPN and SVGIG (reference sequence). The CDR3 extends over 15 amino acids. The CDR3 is CAWSAWTARGPRAFF. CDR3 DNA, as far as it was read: TGTGCCTGGAGTGCCTGGACAGCCCGGGGACCTCGA.

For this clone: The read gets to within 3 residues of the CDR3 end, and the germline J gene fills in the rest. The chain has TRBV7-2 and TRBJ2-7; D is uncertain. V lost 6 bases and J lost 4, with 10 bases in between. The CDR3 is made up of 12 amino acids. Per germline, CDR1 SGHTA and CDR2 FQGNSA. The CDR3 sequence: CASSRSRYEQYF. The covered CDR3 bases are TGTGCCAGCAGTCGGTCGCGATACGAG.

The CDR3 reads CSPVIAGVSYEQYF. The covered CDR3 bases are TGCAGCCCCGTGATAGCGGGAGTATCCTACGAG. J is TRBJ2-7 and V is TRBV29-1; 9 bases map to TRBD2. The read terminates 3 residues ahead of where the CDR3 ends, so the germline J gene completes it. The length of the CDR3 is 14 residues. The germline V gene encodes CDR1 SQVTM and CDR2 ANQGSEA. Trimming removed 8 bases from V and 1 base from J; junction bases left unmatched: 9.

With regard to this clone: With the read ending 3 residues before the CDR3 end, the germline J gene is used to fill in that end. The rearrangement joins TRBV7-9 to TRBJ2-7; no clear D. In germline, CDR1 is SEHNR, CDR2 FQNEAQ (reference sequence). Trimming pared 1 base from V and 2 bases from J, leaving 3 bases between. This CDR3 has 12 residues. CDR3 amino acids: CASSLDTYEQYF. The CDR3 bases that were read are TGTGCCAGCAGCTTAGACACCTACGAG.

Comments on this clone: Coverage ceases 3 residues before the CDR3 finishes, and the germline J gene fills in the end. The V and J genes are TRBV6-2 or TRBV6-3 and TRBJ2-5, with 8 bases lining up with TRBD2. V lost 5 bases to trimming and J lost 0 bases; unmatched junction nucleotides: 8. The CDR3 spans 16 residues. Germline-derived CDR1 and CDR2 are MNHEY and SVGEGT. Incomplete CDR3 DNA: TGTGCCAGCAGTCCTGGACTAGCAGCGTACCAAGAGACC. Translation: CASSPGLAAYQET. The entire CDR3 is CASSPGLAAYQETQYF.

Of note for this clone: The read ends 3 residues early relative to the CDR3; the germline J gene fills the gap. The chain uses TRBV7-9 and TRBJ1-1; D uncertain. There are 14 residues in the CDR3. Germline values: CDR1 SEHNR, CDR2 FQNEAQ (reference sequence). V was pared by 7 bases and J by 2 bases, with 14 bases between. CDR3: CASIPTSYNTEAFF. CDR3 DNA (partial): TGTGCCAGCATCCCCACCTCCTACAACACTGAA.

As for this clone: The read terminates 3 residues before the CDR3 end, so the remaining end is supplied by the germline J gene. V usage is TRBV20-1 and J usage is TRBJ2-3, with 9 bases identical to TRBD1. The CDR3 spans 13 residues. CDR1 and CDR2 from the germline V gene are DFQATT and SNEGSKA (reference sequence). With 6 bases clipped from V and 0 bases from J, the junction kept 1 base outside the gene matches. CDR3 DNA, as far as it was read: TGCAGTGCAGGGACAGGGAGCACAGATACG. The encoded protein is CSAGTGSTDT. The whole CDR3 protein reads CSAGTGSTDTQYF.

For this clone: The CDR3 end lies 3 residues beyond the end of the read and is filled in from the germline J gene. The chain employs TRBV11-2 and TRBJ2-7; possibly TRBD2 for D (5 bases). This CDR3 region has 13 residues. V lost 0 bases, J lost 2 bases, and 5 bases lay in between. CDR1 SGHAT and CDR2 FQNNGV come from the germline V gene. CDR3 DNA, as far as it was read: TGTGCCAGCAGCTTAGACGGGGCCTACGAG. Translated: CASSLDGAYE. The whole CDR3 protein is CASSLDGAYEQYF.

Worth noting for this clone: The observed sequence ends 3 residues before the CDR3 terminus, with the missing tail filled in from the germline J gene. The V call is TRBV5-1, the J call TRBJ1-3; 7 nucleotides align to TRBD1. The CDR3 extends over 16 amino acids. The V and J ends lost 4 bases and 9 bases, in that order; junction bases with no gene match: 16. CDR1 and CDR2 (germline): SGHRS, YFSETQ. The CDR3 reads CASSPGTVGVEGTIYF. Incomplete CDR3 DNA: TGCGCCAGCAGCCCGGGGACAGTAGGGGTCGAGGGCACC.

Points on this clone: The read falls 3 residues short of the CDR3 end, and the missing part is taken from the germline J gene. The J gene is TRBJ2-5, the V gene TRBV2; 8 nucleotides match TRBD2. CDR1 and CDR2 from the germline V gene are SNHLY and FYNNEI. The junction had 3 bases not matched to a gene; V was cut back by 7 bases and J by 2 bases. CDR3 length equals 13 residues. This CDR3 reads CASTRGGQETQYF. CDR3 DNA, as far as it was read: TGTGCCAGCACCCGGGGGGGGCAAGAGACC.

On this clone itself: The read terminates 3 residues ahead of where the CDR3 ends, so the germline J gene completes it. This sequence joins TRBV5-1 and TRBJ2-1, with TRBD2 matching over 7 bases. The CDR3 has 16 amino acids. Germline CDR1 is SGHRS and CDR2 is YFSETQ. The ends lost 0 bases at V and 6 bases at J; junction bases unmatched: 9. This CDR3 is CASSLAGSGWINEQFF. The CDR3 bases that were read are TGCGCCAGCAGCTTGGCAGGTAGCGGGTGGATCAATGAG.

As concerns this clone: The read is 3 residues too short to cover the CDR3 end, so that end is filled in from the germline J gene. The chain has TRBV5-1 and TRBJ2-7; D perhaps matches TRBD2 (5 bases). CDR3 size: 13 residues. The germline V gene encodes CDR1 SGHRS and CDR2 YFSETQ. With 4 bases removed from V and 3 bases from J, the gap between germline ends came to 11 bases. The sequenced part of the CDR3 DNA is TGCGCCAGCAGCCACGGCGAGGGCTACGAG. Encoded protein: CASSHGEGYE. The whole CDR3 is CASSHGEGYEQYF.

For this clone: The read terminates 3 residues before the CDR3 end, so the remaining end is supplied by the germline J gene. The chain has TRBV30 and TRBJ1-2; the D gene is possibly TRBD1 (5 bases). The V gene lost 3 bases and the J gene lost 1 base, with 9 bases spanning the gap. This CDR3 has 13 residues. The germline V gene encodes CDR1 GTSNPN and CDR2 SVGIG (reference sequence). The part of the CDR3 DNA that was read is TGTGCCTGGAGCCTCAGGGATAACTATGGC. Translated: CAWSLRDNYG. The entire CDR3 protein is CAWSLRDNYGYTF.

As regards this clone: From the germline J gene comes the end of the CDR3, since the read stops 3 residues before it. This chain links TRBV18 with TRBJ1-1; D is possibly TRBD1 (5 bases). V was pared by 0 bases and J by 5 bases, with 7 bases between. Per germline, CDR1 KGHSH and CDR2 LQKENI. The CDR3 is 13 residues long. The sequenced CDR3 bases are TGTGCCAGCTCACCACCGGGGCGGACTGAA. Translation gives CASSPPGRTE. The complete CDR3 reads CASSPPGRTEAFF. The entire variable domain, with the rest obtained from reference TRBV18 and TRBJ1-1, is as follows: NAGVMQNPRHLVRRRGQEARLRCSPMKGHSHVYWYRQLPEEGLKFMVYLQKENIIDESGMPKERFSAEFPKEGPSILRIQQVVRGDSAAYFCASSPPGRTEAFFGQGTRLTVV.

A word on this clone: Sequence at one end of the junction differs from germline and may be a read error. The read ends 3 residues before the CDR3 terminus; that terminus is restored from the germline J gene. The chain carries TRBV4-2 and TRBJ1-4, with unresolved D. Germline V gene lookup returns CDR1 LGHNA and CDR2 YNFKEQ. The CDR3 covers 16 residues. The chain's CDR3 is CASSQDLGPINEKLFF. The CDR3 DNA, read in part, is TGCGCCAGCAGCCAAGATTTGGGCCCGATTAATGAAAAA.

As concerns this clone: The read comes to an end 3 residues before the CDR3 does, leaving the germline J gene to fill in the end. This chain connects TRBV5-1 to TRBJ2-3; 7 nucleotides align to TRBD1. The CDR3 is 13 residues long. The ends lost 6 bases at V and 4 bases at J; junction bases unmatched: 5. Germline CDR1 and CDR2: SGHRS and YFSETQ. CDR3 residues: CASKQGWADTQYF. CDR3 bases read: TGCGCCAGCAAACAGGGGTGGGCAGATACG. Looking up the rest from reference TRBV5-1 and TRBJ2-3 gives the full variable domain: KAGVTQTPRYLIKTRGQQVTLSCSPISGHRSVSWYQQTPGQGLQFLFEYFSETQRNKGNFPGRFSGRQFSNSRSEMNVSTLELGDSALYLCASKQGWADTQYFGPGTRLTVL.

CDR3 DNA, as far as it was read: TGTGCCAGCAGCCAAGTTCTAGCGGGAGGGTCCGATACG. This codes for CASSQVLAGGSDT. The complete CDR3 sequence is CASSQVLAGGSDTQYF. This chain uses TRBV4-2 with TRBJ2-3; 12 nucleotides align to TRBD2. The read is 3 residues too short to cover the CDR3 end, so that end is filled in from the germline J gene. The CDR3 is 16 residues long. The J segment lost 6 bases and the V segment lost 1 base, leaving 5 bases of the junction unmatched. In germline, CDR1 is LGHNA, CDR2 YNFKEQ.

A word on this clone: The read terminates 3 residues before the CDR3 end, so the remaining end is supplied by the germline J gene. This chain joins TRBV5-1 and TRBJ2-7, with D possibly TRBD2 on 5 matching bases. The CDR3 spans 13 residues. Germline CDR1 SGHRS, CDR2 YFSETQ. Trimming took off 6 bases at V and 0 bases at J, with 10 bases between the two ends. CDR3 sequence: CASTAGSSYEQYF. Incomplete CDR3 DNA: TGCGCCAGCACGGCGGGTAGCTCCTACGAG.

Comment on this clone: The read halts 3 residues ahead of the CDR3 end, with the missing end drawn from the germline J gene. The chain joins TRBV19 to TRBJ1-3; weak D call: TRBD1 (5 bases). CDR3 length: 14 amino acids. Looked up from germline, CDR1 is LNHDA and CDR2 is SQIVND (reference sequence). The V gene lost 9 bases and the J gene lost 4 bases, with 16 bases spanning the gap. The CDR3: CASKHRDSGNTIYF. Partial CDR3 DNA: TGTGCCAGCAAACATCGGGACTCAGGAAACACC.

CDR3 bases read: TGTGCCAGTAGCGTGGGACTATCTGGAAACACC. Translated: CASSVGLSGNT. The CDR3 in its entirety is CASSVGLSGNTIYF. The chain has TRBV19 and TRBJ1-3, with D perhaps TRBD1 (5 bases). The sequenced fragment ends 3 residues before the CDR3 boundary, so the rest is inferred from the germline J gene. V dropped 6 bases and J dropped 1 base, with 10 bases sitting between them. Germline assignment: CDR1 LNHDA and CDR2 SQIVND (reference sequence). There are 14 residues in the CDR3.

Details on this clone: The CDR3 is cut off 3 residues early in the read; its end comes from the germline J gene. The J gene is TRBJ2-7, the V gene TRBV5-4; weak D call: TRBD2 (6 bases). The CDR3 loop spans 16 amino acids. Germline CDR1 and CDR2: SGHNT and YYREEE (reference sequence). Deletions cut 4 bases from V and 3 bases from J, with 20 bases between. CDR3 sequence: CASSEGLGVGGYEQYF. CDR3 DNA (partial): TGTGCCAGCAGCGAGGGATTAGGGGTGGGGGGCTACGAG.